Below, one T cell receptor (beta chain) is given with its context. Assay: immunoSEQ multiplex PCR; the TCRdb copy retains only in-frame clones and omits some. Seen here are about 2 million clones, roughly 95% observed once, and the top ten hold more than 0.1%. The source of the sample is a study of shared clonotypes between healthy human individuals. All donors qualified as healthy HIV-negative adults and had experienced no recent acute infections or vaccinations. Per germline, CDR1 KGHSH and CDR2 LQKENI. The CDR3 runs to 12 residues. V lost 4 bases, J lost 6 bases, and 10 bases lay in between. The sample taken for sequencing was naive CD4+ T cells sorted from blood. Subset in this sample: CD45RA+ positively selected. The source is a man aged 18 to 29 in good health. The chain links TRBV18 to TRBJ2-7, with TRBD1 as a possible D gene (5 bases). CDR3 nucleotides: TGTGCCAGCTCACATCCCAGGGTCGAGCAGTACTTC. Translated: CASSHPRVEQYF.